This T cell receptor beta chain comes out of a study of PD-1 blockade in mismatch repair-deficient tumors. Whole-study findings and limits: Tumor-resident clones, often undetectable pretreatment in blood, expanded then contracted after pembrolizumab.

With respect to this clone: As yet, its antigen is unknown.

Generated by immunoSEQ multiplex PCR, the TCRdb table keeps only in-frame clones and is missing some. The sample includes about 130,000 clones, 88% of them seen just once. The receptor's source is an adult with mismatch repair-deficient cancer. The sequencing here drew on peripheral blood, taken approximately 72 weeks after starting pembrolizumab.

The CDR3 reads CASSQTSGIADTQYF. CDR3 coding DNA: TGTGCCAGCAGCCAAACTAGCGGGATTGCAGATACGCAGTATTTT. The chain carries TRBV7-3 and TRBJ2-3; 10 positions agree with TRBD2. CDR1 SGHTA and CDR2 FQGTGA come from the germline V gene. Trimming at V came to 5 bases and at J to 4 bases, leaving 6 bases not matched to a gene. There are 15 residues in the CDR3.